These 3 T cell receptor beta chains originate from one sample sequenced in a study of blood T cell repertoires in COVID-19. The repertoire was sequenced with immunoSEQ multiplex PCR; TCRdb's copy has only in-frame clones and lacks some. Among 70,000 to 90,000 clones listed, roughly 86% were seen once. The sample consisted of peripheral blood. These receptors were taken from a man aged 50 or older with active COVID-19.

This clone was found once. CDR3 nucleotides: TGCGCCAGCAGCTTGGCCACGGGACAAGCCAACGTCCTGACTTTC. Its protein is CASSLATGQANVLTF. This sequence joins TRBV5-1 and TRBJ2-6; tentative D call: TRBD1 (6 bases). The V gene lost 0 bases and the J gene lost 7 bases, with 11 bases spanning the gap. In germline, CDR1 is SGHRS, CDR2 YFSETQ. CDR3 length equals 15 residues.

This clone was seen only once. V is TRBV11-2 and J is TRBJ1-2; a weak D match, TRBD1 (5 bases). V was shortened by 6 bases and J by 0 bases, with 11 bases between the two germline ends. Germline CDR1 and CDR2: SGHAT and FQNNGV. CDR3 length: 14 amino acids. CDR3 in DNA: TGTGCCAGCAGGGGGCAGTCCGCTAACTATGGCTACACCTTC. Protein sequence: CASRGQSANYGYTF.

The chain links TRBV7-2 to TRBJ2-7; D not resolved. The CDR3 has 14 residues. In germline, CDR1 is SGHTA, CDR2 FQGNSA. V lost 5 bases and J lost 4, with 15 bases in between. CDR3 nucleotide sequence: TGTGCCAGCAGCCCCCGAAGAGAGGTTTACGAGCAGTACTTC. Its translation is CASSPRREVYEQYF.